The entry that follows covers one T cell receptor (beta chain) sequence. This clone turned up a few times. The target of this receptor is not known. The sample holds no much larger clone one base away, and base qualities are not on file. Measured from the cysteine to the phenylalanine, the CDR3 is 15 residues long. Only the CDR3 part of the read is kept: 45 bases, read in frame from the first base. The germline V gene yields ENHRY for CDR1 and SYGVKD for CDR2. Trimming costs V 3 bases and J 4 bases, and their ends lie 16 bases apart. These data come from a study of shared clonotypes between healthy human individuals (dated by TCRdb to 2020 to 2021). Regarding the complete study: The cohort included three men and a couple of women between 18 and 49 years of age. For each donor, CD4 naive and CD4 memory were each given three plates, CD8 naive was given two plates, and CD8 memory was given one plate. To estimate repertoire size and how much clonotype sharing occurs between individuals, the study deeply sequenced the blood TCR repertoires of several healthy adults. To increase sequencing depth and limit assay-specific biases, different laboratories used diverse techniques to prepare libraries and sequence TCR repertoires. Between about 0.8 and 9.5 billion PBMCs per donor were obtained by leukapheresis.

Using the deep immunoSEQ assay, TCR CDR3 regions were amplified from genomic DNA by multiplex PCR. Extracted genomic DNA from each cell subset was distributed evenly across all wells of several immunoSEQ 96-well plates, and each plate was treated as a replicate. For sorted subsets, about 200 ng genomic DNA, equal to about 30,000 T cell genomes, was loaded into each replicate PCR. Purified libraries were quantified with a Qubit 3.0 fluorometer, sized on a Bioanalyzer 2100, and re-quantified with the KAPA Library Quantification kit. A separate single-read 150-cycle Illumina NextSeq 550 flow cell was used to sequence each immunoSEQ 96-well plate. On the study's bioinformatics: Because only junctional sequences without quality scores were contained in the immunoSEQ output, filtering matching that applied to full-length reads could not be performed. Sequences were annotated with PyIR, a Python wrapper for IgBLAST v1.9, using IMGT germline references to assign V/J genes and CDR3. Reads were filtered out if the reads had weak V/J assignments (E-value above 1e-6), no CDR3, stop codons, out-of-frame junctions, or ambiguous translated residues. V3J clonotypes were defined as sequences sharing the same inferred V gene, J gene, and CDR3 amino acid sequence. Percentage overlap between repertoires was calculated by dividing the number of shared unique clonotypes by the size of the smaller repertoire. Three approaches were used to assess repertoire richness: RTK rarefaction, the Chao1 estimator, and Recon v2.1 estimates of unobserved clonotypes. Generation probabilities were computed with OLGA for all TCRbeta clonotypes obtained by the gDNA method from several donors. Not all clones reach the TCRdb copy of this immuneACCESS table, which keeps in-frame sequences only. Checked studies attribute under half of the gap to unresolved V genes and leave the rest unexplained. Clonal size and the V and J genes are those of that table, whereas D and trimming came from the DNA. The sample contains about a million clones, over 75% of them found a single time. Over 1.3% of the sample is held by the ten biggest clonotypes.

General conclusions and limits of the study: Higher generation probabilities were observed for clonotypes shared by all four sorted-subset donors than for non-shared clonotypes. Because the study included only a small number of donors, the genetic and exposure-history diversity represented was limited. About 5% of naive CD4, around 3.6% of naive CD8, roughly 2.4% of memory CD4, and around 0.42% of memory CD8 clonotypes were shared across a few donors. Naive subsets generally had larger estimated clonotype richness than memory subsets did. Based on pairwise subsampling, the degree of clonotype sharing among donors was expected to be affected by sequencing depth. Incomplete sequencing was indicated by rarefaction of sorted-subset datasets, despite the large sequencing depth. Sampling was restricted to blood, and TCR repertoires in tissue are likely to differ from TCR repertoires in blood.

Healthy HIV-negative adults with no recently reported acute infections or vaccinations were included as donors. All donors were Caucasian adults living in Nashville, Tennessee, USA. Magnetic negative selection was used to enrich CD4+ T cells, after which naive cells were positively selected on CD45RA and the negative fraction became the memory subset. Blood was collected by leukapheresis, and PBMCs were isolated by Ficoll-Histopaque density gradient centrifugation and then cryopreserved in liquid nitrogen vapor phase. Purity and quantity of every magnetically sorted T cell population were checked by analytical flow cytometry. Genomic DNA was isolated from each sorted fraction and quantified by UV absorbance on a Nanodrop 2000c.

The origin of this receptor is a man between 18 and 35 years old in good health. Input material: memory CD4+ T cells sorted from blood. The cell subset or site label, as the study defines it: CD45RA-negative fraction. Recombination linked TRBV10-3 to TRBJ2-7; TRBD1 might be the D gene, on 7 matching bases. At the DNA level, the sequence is TGTGCCATCAGTGAAGGGGGCGGGACGCTGTACGAGCAGTACTTC. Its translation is CAISEGGGTLYEQYF.